These 18 T cell receptor beta chains share one sample of origin, sequenced in a study of beta chain features in type 1 diabetes. Study-level findings and limits: TCRB CDR3s were moderately but significantly shorter in Type 1 diabetes patients in all four CD4+ subsets.

No antigen has been identified for these receptors. cDNA synthesis used the whole RNA isolate, giving expressed TCRB sequences. Here immunoSEQ multiplex PCR was the method, and the copy in TCRdb shows in-frame clones only, minus some. Of a few hundred thousand clones in the sample, roughly 12% are singletons; the top ten hold about 0.01%. Sequenced input: naive CD4+ T cells from blood. These receptors came from a young woman with type 1 diabetes.

The chain couples TRBV7-9 to TRBJ2-3; 13 nucleotides align to TRBD2. The CDR3 consists of 16 residues. Germline assignment: CDR1 SEHNR and CDR2 FQNEAQ (reference sequence). After removal of 6 bases from V and 3 bases from J, the junction contained 6 bases not matched to a gene. The DNA of the CDR3 is TGTGCCAGCAGAGGACTAGCGGGAGAATGGACAGATACGCAGTATTTT. Amino acids: CASRGLAGEWTDTQYF.

This clone was counted a single time. V and J are TRBV28 and TRBJ2-5, with a possible D match to TRBD1 (6 bases). Looked up from germline, CDR1 is MDHEN and CDR2 is SYDVKM. V lost 4 bases, J lost 5 bases, and 11 bases lay in between. This CDR3 spans 13 amino acids. CDR3 DNA: TGTGCCAGCAGTTCAGACAGGTTCGAGACCCAGTACTTC. The encoded protein is CASSSDRFETQYF. The variable domain in full, completed from reference TRBV28 and TRBJ2-5, reads DVKVTQSSRYLVKRTGEKVFLECVQDMDHENMFWYRQDPGLGLRLIYFSYDVKMKEKGDIPEGYSVSREKKERFSLILESASTNQTSMYLCASSSDRFETQYFGPGTRLLVL.

This clone has a handful of counts. The V and J genes are TRBV25-1 and TRBJ1-1; no definite D call. The CDR3 runs 11 residues. Germline V CDR1 and CDR2: MGHDK, SYGVNS. The germline V and J ends were trimmed by 7 bases and 5 bases, with 8 bases remaining between them. CDR3 sequence: CASTRGTEAFF. CDR3 bases: TGTGCCAGCACACGGGGAACTGAAGCTTTCTTT.

The chain couples TRBV14 to TRBJ2-2; 9 positions agree with TRBD2. This CDR3 is built from 15 residues. Per germline, CDR1 SGHDN and CDR2 FVKESK. The J segment lost 6 bases and the V segment lost 2 bases, leaving 4 bases of the junction unmatched. The CDR3 bases are TGTGCCAGCAGCCAAATGGGACTAGCCTCCGGGGAGCTGTTTTTT. Its protein is CASSQMGLASGELFF.

The V call is TRBV28, the J call TRBJ2-2; 10 bases are shared with TRBD2. The germline gives CDR1 MDHEN, CDR2 SYDVKM. V lost 5 bases to trimming and J lost 4 bases; unmatched junction nucleotides: 7. This CDR3 contains 16 residues. CDR3 nucleotide sequence: TGTGCCAGCAGTCTCACTAGCGGGATCCGCACCGGGGAGCTGTTTTTT. Its translation: CASSLTSGIRTGELFF.

This clone showed up just a few times. The chain joins TRBV7-2 to TRBJ1-1; a weak D match, TRBD1 (5 bases). The germline CDR1 and CDR2 sequences are SGHTA and FQGNSA. Trimming stripped 3 bases from V and 2 bases from J, with 10 bases between. This CDR3 spans 14 amino acids. Here the CDR3 DNA reads TGTGCCAGCAGCTTTGACAGAAAAAACACTGAAGCTTTCTTT. Amino acids: CASSFDRKNTEAFF.

This clone appeared a few times. The chain has TRBV5-4 and TRBJ1-1; TRBD1 might be the D (5 bases). The CDR3 runs to 14 residues. Germline CDR1 is SGHNT and CDR2 is YYREEE (reference sequence). Trimming pared 1 base from V and 1 base from J, leaving 8 bases between. CDR3 region: CASSLLTANTEAFF. DNA of the CDR3: TGTGCCAGCAGCTTGCTGACAGCGAACACTGAAGCTTTCTTT.

The chain has TRBV6-5 and TRBJ2-7; 10 positions agree with TRBD2. The V gene end was trimmed by 1 base and the J gene end by 2 bases; junction bases not matched to a gene: 2. Germline loops: CDR1 MNHEY, CDR2 SVGAGI. This CDR3 is 15 amino acids long. CDR3 residues: CASSYWTSGPYEQYF. The CDR3 DNA follows: TGTGCCAGCAGTTACTGGACTAGCGGACCCTACGAGCAGTACTTC.

The chain uses TRBV5-6 and TRBJ1-1; D perhaps matches TRBD1 (6 bases). V was clipped by 3 bases and J by 3 bases, with 21 bases between them. Germline CDR1 SGHDT, CDR2 YYEEEE. CDR3 size: 17 residues. CDR3 nucleotide sequence: TGTGCCAGCAGCTGGGGCCCGCAACAGGGCGGGCACACTGAAGCTTTCTTT. Translation gives CASSWGPQQGGHTEAFF.

This clone appeared a few times. This sequence joins TRBV4-3 and TRBJ2-1, with a weak D call TRBD1 (5 bases). Germline assignment: CDR1 LGHNA and CDR2 YSLEER. Trimming removed 0 bases from V and 5 bases from J, with 8 bases in between. This CDR3 spans 14 amino acids. CDR3 in amino acids: CASSQESRDNEQFF. The CDR3 DNA is TGCGCCAGCAGCCAAGAAAGCAGGGACAATGAGCAGTTCTTC.

The chain employs TRBV29-1 and TRBJ1-1; 7 bases are shared with TRBD1. Germline V gene lookup returns CDR1 SQVTM and CDR2 ANQGSEA. The CDR3 is made up of 14 amino acids. J lost 0 bases, V lost 3 bases, and 4 bases had no gene match. CDR3 residues: CSVDLGQLNTEAFF. The CDR3 DNA follows: TGCAGCGTTGATTTGGGACAGTTGAACACTGAAGCTTTCTTT.

The V gene is TRBV2, the J gene TRBJ2-1, with D perhaps TRBD2 (6 bases). Per germline, CDR1 SNHLY and CDR2 FYNNEI. The CDR3 covers 11 residues. Trimming took off 6 bases at V and 15 bases at J, with 15 bases between the two ends. CDR3 in amino acids: CASSDRELRFF. CDR3 nucleotide sequence: TGTGCCAGCAGCGACCGGGAGTTGCGGTTCTTC.

This chain uses TRBV10-3 with TRBJ2-1; TRBD2 agrees at 10 bases. The V and J ends lost 4 bases and 6 bases, in that order; junction bases with no gene match: 3. CDR3 size: 14 residues. Germline CDR1 and CDR2: ENHRY and SYGVKD. CDR3 in amino acids: CAISGTSGLNEQFF. The DNA for the CDR3 is TGTGCCATCAGTGGGACTAGCGGCCTCAATGAGCAGTTCTTC.

The chain couples TRBV15 to TRBJ2-7; 7 nucleotides line up with TRBD1. This CDR3 is 15 amino acids long. Germline values: CDR1 LNHNV, CDR2 YYDKDF (reference sequence). Germline trimming cut 1 base from V and 6 bases from J; bases unmatched to any gene: 9. CDR3 in amino acids: CATSRGGGVGVEQYF. For the CDR3, the DNA is TGTGCCACCAGCAGAGGAGGGGGCGTAGGGGTCGAGCAGTACTTC.

In its sample, this clone was seen a few times. The same CDR3 is also encoded by other DNA sequences in this sample. The chain links TRBV9 to TRBJ1-1; no definite D call. The CDR3 runs to 13 residues. The V and J ends lost 1 base and 3 bases respectively, with 7 bases between them. The germline gives CDR1 SGDLS, CDR2 YYNGEE. The CDR3 protein is CASSVREDTEAFF. The CDR3 DNA follows: TGTGCCAGCAGCGTAAGAGAAGACACTGAAGCTTTCTTT.

In this sample, this clone turned up a few times. This chain joins TRBV5-8 and TRBJ2-7; TRBD1 matches at 7 bases. This CDR3 has 13 residues. Germline assignment: CDR1 SGHTS and CDR2 YDEGEE. The V segment lost 1 base and the J segment 3 bases; nucleotides outside the gene matches: 1. CDR3 sequence (DNA): TGTGCCAGCAGCTTGTACAGGGGCTACGAGCAGTACTTC. Translation gives CASSLYRGYEQYF.

The chain joins TRBV5-6 to TRBJ1-2; 7 nucleotides agree with TRBD1. The J segment lost 3 bases and the V segment lost 3 bases, leaving 8 bases of the junction unmatched. This CDR3 has 15 residues. Germline V gene data show CDR1 as SGHDT and CDR2 as YYEEEE. DNA for the CDR3: TGTGCCAGCAGCTCTACTGACAGGGAGTACTATGGCTACACCTTC. Residues: CASSSTDREYYGYTF.

This clone was seen a handful of times. The chain has TRBV5-1 and TRBJ2-4; TRBD1 might be the D (6 bases). The germline V gene encodes CDR1 SGHRS and CDR2 YFSETQ. V was shortened by 0 bases and J by 6 bases, with 13 bases between the two germline ends. The CDR3 consists of 15 residues. CDR3 nucleotides: TGCGCCAGCAGCTTGGGTGGGACAATTGGAAACATTCAGTACTTC. This translates into CASSLGGTIGNIQYF.